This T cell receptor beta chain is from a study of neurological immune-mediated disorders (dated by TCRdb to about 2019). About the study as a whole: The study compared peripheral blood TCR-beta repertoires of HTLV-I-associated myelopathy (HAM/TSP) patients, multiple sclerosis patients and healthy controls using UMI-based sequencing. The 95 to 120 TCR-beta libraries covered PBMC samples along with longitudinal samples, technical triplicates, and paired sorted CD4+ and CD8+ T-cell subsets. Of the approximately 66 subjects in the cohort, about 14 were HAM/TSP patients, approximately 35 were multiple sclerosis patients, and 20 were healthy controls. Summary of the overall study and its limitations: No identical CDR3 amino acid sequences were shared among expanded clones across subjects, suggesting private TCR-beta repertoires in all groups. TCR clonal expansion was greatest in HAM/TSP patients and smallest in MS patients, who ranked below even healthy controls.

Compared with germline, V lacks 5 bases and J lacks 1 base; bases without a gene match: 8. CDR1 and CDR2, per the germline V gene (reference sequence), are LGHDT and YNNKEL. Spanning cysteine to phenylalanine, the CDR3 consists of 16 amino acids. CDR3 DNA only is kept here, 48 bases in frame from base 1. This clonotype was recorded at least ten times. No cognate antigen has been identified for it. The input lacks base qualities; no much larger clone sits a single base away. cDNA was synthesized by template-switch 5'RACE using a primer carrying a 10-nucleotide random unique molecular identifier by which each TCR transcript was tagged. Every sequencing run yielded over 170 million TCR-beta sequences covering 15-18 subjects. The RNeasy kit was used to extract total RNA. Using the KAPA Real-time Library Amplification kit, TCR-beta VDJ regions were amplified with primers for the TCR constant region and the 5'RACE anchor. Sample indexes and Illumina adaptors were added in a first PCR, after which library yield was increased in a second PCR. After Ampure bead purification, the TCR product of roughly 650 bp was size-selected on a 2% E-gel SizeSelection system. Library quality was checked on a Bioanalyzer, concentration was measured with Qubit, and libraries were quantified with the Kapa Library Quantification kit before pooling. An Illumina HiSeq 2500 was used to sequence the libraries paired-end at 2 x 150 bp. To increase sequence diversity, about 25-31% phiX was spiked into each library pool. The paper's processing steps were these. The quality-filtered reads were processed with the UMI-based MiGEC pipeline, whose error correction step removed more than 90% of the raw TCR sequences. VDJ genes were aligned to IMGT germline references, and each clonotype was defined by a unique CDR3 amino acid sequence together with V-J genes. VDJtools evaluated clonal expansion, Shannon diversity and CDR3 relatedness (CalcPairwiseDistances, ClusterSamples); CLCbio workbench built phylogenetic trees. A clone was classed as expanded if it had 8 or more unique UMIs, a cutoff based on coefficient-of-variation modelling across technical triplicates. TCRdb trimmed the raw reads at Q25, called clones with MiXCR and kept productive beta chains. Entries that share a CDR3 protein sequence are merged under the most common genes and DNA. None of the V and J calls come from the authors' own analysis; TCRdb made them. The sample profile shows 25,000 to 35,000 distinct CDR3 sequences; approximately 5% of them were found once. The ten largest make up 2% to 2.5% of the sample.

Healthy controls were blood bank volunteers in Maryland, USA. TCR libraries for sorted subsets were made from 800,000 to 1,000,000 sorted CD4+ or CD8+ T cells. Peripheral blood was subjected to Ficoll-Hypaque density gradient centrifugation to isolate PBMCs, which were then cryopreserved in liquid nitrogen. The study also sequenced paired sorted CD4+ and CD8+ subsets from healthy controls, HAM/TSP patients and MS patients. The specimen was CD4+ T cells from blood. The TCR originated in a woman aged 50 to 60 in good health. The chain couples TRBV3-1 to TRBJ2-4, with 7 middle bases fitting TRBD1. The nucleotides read TGTGCCAGCAGCAATCGACAGGGCCTGGCCAAAAACATTCAGTACTTC. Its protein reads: CASSNRQGLAKNIQYF.